This T cell receptor (beta chain) is drawn from a study of blood T cell repertoires in COVID-19. Study context: The United States, Italy and Spain were the sources of the acute and convalescent COVID-19 samples. T cells, B-cell-depleted T cells, or PBMCs supplied cDNA or gDNA.

The CDR3 consists of 15 residues. How the authors handled the data: From reference gene primer amplification, estimates of nucleated cell counts were derived. Sequenced by immunoSEQ multiplex PCR; TCRdb stores in-frame clones only, minus some. The V and J calls and clone size come from that table; D and trimming were worked out from the DNA. The sample lists 50,000 to 85,000 clones, around 82% occurring once. Sequencing input: peripheral blood. The clonotype comes from a man in his sixties with acute or convalescent COVID-19. This chain joins TRBV21-1 and TRBJ2-2; the table's D call, TRBD2, was not checked against the DNA. TRBV21-1 is classified as a pseudogene. The CDR3 DNA follows: TGTGCCAGCAGCAAAGAGCTAGTAATCACCGGGGAGCTGTTTTTT. Translated: CASSKELVITGELFF.